The next 27 T cell receptor beta chains were all read from a single sample in a study of immune evolution from preneoplasia to lung adenocarcinoma. The assay was immunoSEQ multiplex PCR, and TCRdb's table has in-frame clones only and misses some. The table lists approximately 1,500 clones, around 85% of them singletons. The sample comprised FFPE atypical adenomatous hyperplasia tissue from the lung. Subset here: atypical adenomatous hyperplasia (AAH), lung preneoplasia. The receptors were gathered from a person between 65 and 79 years old with lung adenocarcinoma.

In this sample, this clone turned up once. J is TRBJ2-2 and V is TRBV11-3, with 7 bases fitting TRBD1. The germline V gene encodes CDR1 SGHNT and CDR2 YENEEA. Unmatched junction bases numbered 0, after V lost 1 base and J lost 1 base. This CDR3 spans 15 amino acids. CDR3 region: CASSLGTGNTGELFF. As DNA, the CDR3 is TGTGCCAGCAGCTTAGGGACAGGGAACACCGGGGAGCTGTTTTTT. The whole variable domain, remainder taken from reference TRBV11-3 and TRBJ2-2, is EAGVVQSPRYKIIEKKQPVAFWCNPISGHNTLYWYLQNLGQGPELLIRYENEEAVDDSQLPKDRFSAERLKGVDSTLKIQPAELGDSAVYLCASSLGTGNTGELFFGEGSRLTVL.

The chain recombines TRBV6-1 with TRBJ1-5, with unresolved D. The V and J ends lost 0 bases and 4 bases respectively, with 7 bases between them. This CDR3 has 14 amino acids. Germline CDR1 MNHNS, CDR2 SASEGT. The DNA for the CDR3 is TGTGCCAGCAGTGAAGCAGGCTGGAATCAGCCCCAGCATTTT. It codes for CASSEAGWNQPQHF.

The V call is TRBV2, the J call TRBJ2-3; D is perhaps TRBD1 or TRBD2 (5 bases each). The CDR3 consists of 12 residues. CDR1 is SNHLY and CDR2 is FYNNEI in the germline V gene. The V and J ends lost 7 bases and 2 bases respectively, with 7 bases between them. The CDR3 loop is CASKGPTDTQYF. As DNA, the CDR3 is TGTGCCAGCAAGGGACCCACAGATACGCAGTATTTT.

V usage is TRBV28 and J usage is TRBJ1-3, with 7 bases aligning to TRBD1. Germline CDR1 reads MDHEN; CDR2 reads SYDVKM. The CDR3 is 16 residues long. V shed 6 bases and J 4 bases; nucleotides not matched to a gene: 12. The CDR3 nucleotides read TGTGCCAGCAGCTCCGACGGACAGGACTCAGGAAACACCATATATTTT. Translated: CASSSDGQDSGNTIYF.

This chain joins TRBV28 and TRBJ1-4, with D unclear. Trimming removed 3 bases from V and 7 bases from J, with 12 bases in between. The CDR3 contains 14 residues. Germline V gives CDR1 MDHEN, CDR2 SYDVKM. CDR3 in DNA: TGTGCCAGCAGTTTGGGTGGAGAGGGTGAAAAACTGTTTTTT. The encoded protein is CASSLGGEGEKLFF. The full variable domain, in which reference TRBV28 and TRBJ1-4 provide the parts outside the CDR3, is DVKVTQSSRYLVKRTGEKVFLECVQDMDHENMFWYRQDPGLGLRLIYFSYDVKMKEKGDIPEGYSVSREKKERFSLILESASTNQTSMYLCASSLGGEGEKLFFGSGTQLSVL.

The chain carries TRBV6-5 and TRBJ2-6, with 8 positions matching TRBD2. J gave up 4 bases and V 5 bases, and 4 bases lay outside the gene matches. The germline CDR1 and CDR2 sequences are MNHEY and SVGAGI. The CDR3 runs to 15 residues. CDR3 in amino acids: CASSRTSLGANVLTF. Written as DNA, the CDR3 is TGTGCCAGCAGTCGGACTAGCCTGGGGGCCAACGTCCTGACTTTC.

The CDR3 DNA reads as TGCGCCAGCAGCTTGTCCGGGACAGGGAGCTACAATGAGCAGTTCTTC. Its protein product is CASSLSGTGSYNEQFF. The V call is TRBV5-1, the J call TRBJ2-1, with TRBD1 matching over 9 bases. The ends lost 1 base at V and 3 bases at J; junction bases unmatched: 5. Germline-derived CDR1 and CDR2 are SGHRS and YFSETQ. The CDR3 is made up of 16 amino acids.

V is TRBV30 and J is TRBJ2-7; 7 bases are a match to TRBD1. The length of the CDR3 is 11 residues. V shed 7 bases and J 3 bases; nucleotides not matched to a gene: 3. Germline V gene sequence: CDR1 GTSNPN, CDR2 SVGIG (reference sequence). The chain's CDR3 is CAYRQGYEQYF. As DNA, the CDR3 is TGTGCCTACAGACAGGGCTACGAGCAGTACTTC.

The V call is TRBV6-6, the J call TRBJ2-7; D is unclear. Germline loops: CDR1 MNHNY, CDR2 SVGAGI (reference sequence). V gave up 6 bases and J gave up 6 bases, with 12 bases separating them. The CDR3 runs 12 residues. Here the CDR3 reads CASSPSSGEQYF. CDR3 DNA: TGTGCCAGCAGCCCAAGTTCAGGCGAGCAGTACTTC.

The chain recombines TRBV5-1 with TRBJ2-5; 9 nucleotides agree with TRBD1. Germline lookup yields CDR1 SGHRS and CDR2 YFSETQ. J was trimmed by 3 bases and V by 2 bases; bases with no gene match: 8. The CDR3 has 16 residues. The CDR3 reads CASSFTGTGIEETQYF. The CDR3 DNA sequence: TGCGCCAGCAGCTTCACCGGGACAGGGATAGAAGAGACCCAGTACTTC. Looking up the rest from reference TRBV5-1 and TRBJ2-5 gives the full variable domain: KAGVTQTPRYLIKTRGQQVTLSCSPISGHRSVSWYQQTPGQGLQFLFEYFSETQRNKGNFPGRFSGRQFSNSRSEMNVSTLELGDSALYLCASSFTGTGIEETQYFGPGTRLLVL.

J is TRBJ2-3 and V is TRBV7-6, with 7 bases lining up with TRBD2. The CDR3 length is 16 residues. With V trimmed by 1 base and J by 2 bases, 6 bases remained unmatched. Germline V CDR1 and CDR2: SGHVS, FNYEAQ. The CDR3 coding sequence is TGTGCCAGCAGCTTAGGAGTTGGGGGGGACACAGATACGCAGTATTTT. Translating gives CASSLGVGGDTDTQYF.

The genes are TRBV5-1 and TRBJ2-7, with 10 positions matching TRBD1. The CDR3 loop spans 14 amino acids. The germline gives CDR1 SGHRS, CDR2 YFSETQ. V shed 4 bases and J 7 bases; nucleotides not matched to a gene: 8. This CDR3 reads CASSDDWTGGEQYF. In nucleotides, the CDR3 is TGCGCCAGCAGCGATGATTGGACAGGGGGGGAGCAGTACTTC. The full variable domain, its missing parts supplied by reference TRBV5-1 and TRBJ2-7, is KAGVTQTPRYLIKTRGQQVTLSCSPISGHRSVSWYQQTPGQGLQFLFEYFSETQRNKGNFPGRFSGRQFSNSRSEMNVSTLELGDSALYLCASSDDWTGGEQYFGPGTRLTVT.

This chain joins TRBV19 and TRBJ2-2, with D perhaps matching TRBD2 (6 bases). The CDR3 extends over 15 amino acids. Trimming removed 5 bases at V and 2 bases at J, with 12 bases between. Germline V lookup: CDR1 LNHDA, CDR2 SQIVND (reference sequence). The CDR3 region is CASSVGDFNTGELFF. DNA of the CDR3: TGTGCCAGTAGTGTGGGGGACTTTAACACCGGGGAGCTGTTTTTT.

The chain couples TRBV30 to TRBJ2-7; TRBD1 agrees at 11 bases. The CDR3 runs 16 residues. Germline loops: CDR1 GTSNPN, CDR2 SVGIG (reference sequence). V was clipped by 0 bases and J by 0 bases; unmatched bases: 4. The CDR3 spells CAWSVRGQGASYEQYF. For the CDR3, the DNA is TGTGCCTGGAGTGTACGTGGACAGGGGGCCTCCTACGAGCAGTACTTC.

The chain joins TRBV10-1 to TRBJ2-3; D unresolved. This CDR3 region has 13 residues. Trimming stripped 3 bases from V and 4 bases from J, with 8 bases between. CDR1 and CDR2 (germline): WNHNN, SYGVQD (reference sequence). The CDR3 nucleotides read TGCGCCAGCAGTGAAGGAGTCGCAGATACGCAGTATTTT. Translated: CASSEGVADTQYF.

The rearrangement uses TRBV6-5 and TRBJ2-2; weak D call: TRBD1 (5 bases). V was shortened by 6 bases and J by 4 bases, with 15 bases between the two germline ends. The CDR3 contains 15 residues. CDR1 MNHEY and CDR2 SVGAGI come from the germline V gene. The CDR3 spells CASREDNRGTGELFF. CDR3 DNA sequence: TGTGCCAGCAGAGAGGACAACAGAGGCACCGGGGAGCTGTTTTTT.

The chain recombines TRBV5-1 with TRBJ2-1; TRBD2 might be the D (6 bases). Germline V gene data show CDR1 as SGHRS and CDR2 as YFSETQ. V dropped 2 bases and J dropped 5 bases, with 11 bases sitting between them. This CDR3 is 14 amino acids long. In nucleotides, the CDR3 is TGCGCCAGCAGCTTACTAGCTGGAAACAATGAGCAGTTCTTC. Amino acids: CASSLLAGNNEQFF.

The V gene is TRBV28, the J gene TRBJ2-7; no definite D call. V lost 4 bases and J 2 bases, leaving 15 bases between the germline ends. From germline, CDR1 is MDHEN and CDR2 SYDVKM. This CDR3 spans 15 amino acids. In DNA form, the CDR3 reads TGTGCCAGCAGTTGGGCTCGGAACAGCCCCTACGAGCAGTACTTC. Translating gives CASSWARNSPYEQYF.

This chain joins TRBV29-1 and TRBJ2-1, with 11 bases matching TRBD2. The length of the CDR3 is 14 residues. With 8 bases clipped from V and 6 bases from J, the junction kept 9 bases outside the gene matches. Germline V CDR1 and CDR2: SQVTM, ANQGSEA. The CDR3 region has the DNA TGCAGCCTGGGGGGGACTAGCGGATTCAATGAGCAGTTCTTC. Amino acid sequence: CSLGGTSGFNEQFF.

V gene TRBV19 combines with J gene TRBJ2-1, with 9 bases identical to TRBD2. The CDR3 length is 14 residues. Germline lookup yields CDR1 LNHDA and CDR2 SQIVND (reference sequence). J was trimmed by 8 bases and V by 9 bases; bases with no gene match: 11. Written as DNA, the CDR3 is TGTGCCAGCACCCAAGCGGGAGGCAGCTATGAGCAGTTCTTC. It translates to CASTQAGGSYEQFF.

In this sample, this clone turned up once. The chain is built from TRBV1 and TRBJ2-5; the table gives TRBD2 as D, unverified against the DNA. TRBV1 is a documented pseudogene. CDR3 length equals 15 residues. The CDR3 nucleotides are TGCACCAGCAGCCAAGGATCTAGGTACCAAGAGACCCAGTACTTC. Translating it yields CTSSQGSRYQETQYF.

The CDR3 region is CASKPTGVAKNIQYF. CDR3 nucleotide sequence: TGTGCCAGCAAACCGACAGGAGTAGCCAAAAACATTCAGTACTTC. This chain uses TRBV5-6 with TRBJ2-4, with D tentatively TRBD1 (6 bases). Looked up from germline, CDR1 is SGHDT and CDR2 is YYEEEE. The V end lost 6 bases, the J end lost 0 bases, and 13 bases lay between the germline ends. This CDR3 contains 15 residues.

The rearrangement uses TRBV5-1 and TRBJ2-7, with no clear D. The CDR3 covers 13 residues. Germline values: CDR1 SGHRS, CDR2 YFSETQ. The V end was cut by 5 bases, the J end by 1 base, with 10 bases between. The CDR3 sequence is CASSSDNSYEQYF. As DNA, the CDR3 is TGCGCCAGCAGTTCTGACAATTCCTACGAGCAGTACTTC.

The chain couples TRBV29-1 to TRBJ2-1; 11 positions match TRBD2. The germline gives CDR1 SQVTM, CDR2 ANQGSEA. The CDR3 has 13 residues. V lost 6 bases, J lost 6 bases, and 4 bases stayed unmatched. CDR3 amino acids: CSVNTSGSNEQFF. DNA of the CDR3: TGCAGCGTCAACACTAGCGGGAGCAATGAGCAGTTCTTC.

This CDR3 is CASSQDRELANPYEQYF. For the CDR3, the DNA is TGTGCCAGCAGCCAAGATCGGGAGCTAGCGAACCCCTACGAGCAGTACTTC. This chain joins TRBV4-2 and TRBJ2-7; TRBD2 is a possible D gene (6 bases). Trimming left V 0 bases short and J 2 bases short, with 17 bases between. Germline CDR1 reads LGHNA; CDR2 reads YNFKEQ. This CDR3 has 17 residues.

The chain carries TRBV7-9 and TRBJ2-7; D uncertain. From germline, CDR1 is SEHNR and CDR2 FQNEAQ (reference sequence). V dropped 0 bases and J dropped 4 bases, with 4 bases sitting between them. The CDR3 consists of 12 residues. CDR3: CASSLAYYEQYF. CDR3 sequence (DNA): TGTGCCAGCAGCTTAGCGTATTACGAGCAGTACTTC.

The chain uses TRBV5-1 and TRBJ2-3; no reliable D call. Germline V CDR1 and CDR2: SGHRS, YFSETQ. This CDR3 has 12 residues. Trimming pared 5 bases from V and 0 bases from J, leaving 4 bases between. CDR3 region: CASRSSTDTQYF. The CDR3 region has the DNA TGCGCCAGCAGGAGCAGCACAGATACGCAGTATTTT. The full variable domain, in which reference TRBV5-1 and TRBJ2-3 provide the parts outside the CDR3, is KAGVTQTPRYLIKTRGQQVTLSCSPISGHRSVSWYQQTPGQGLQFLFEYFSETQRNKGNFPGRFSGRQFSNSRSEMNVSTLELGDSALYLCASRSSTDTQYFGPGTRLTVL.